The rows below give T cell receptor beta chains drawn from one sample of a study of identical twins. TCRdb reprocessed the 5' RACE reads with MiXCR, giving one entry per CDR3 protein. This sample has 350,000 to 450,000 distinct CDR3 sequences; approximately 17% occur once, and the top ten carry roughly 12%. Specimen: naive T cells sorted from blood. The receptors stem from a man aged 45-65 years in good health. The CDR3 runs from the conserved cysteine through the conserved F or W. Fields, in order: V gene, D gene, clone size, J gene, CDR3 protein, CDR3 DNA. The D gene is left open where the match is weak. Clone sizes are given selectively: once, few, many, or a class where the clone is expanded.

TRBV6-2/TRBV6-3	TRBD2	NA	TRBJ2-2	CASSYSTSASRMENTGELFF	TGTGCCAGCAGTTACTCCACTAGCGCCTCCCGAATGGAGAACACCGGGGAGCTGTTTTTT
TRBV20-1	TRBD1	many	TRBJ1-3	CSARDHHVSGTGTIDSGNTIYF	TGCAGTGCTAGAGATCATCACGTGAGCGGGACAGGGACTATTGATTCTGGAAACACCATATATTTT
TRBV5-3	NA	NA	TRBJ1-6	CARKGRSPLHF	TGTGCCAGAAAAGGTCGCTCACCCCTCCACTTT
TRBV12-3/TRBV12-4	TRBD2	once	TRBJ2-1	CASSLVLAGGRFSYNEQFF	TGTGCCAGCAGTTTAGTGTTAGCGGGAGGTCGCTTCTCCTACAATGAGCAGTTCTTC
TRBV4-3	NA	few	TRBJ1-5	CASSQATGYNQPQHF	TGCGCCAGCAGCCAAGCGACAGGTTACAATCAGCCCCAGCATTTT
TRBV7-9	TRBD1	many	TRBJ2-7	CASSLVGQGAHEQYF	TGTGCCAGCAGCTTAGTCGGCCAGGGGGCACACGAGCAGTACTTC
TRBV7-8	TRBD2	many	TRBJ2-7	CASSTGLAGPLAEQYF	TGTGCCAGCAGCACGGGACTAGCGGGACCCCTTGCCGAGCAGTACTTC
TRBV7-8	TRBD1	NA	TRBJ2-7	CASTPQGQGEQYF	TGTGCCAGCACCCCACAGGGACAGGGCGAGCAGTACTTC
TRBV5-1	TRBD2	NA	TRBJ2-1	CASSLTGGHEQFF	TGCGCCAGCAGCTTAACGGGAGGTCATGAGCAGTTCTTC
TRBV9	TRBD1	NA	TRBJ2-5	CASSERGVRTGKGETQYF	TGTGCCAGCAGCGAGAGGGGGGTCCGGACAGGGAAAGGAGAGACCCAGTACTTC
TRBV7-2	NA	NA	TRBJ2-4	CASSLRGVAKNIQYF	TGTGCCAGCAGCTTACGCGGGGTAGCCAAAAACATTCAGTACTTC
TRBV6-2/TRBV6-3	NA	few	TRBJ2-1	CASINSVDEQFF	TGTGCCAGCATTAATAGTGTCGATGAGCAGTTCTTC
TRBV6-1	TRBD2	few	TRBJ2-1	CASSTKRGSSYNEQFF	TGTGCCAGCAGTACGAAGCGGGGGAGCTCCTACAATGAGCAGTTCTTC
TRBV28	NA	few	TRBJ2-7	CASSLTYGSYEQYF	TGTGCCAGCAGTTTAACCTACGGATCCTACGAGCAGTACTTC
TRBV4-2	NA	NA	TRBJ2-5	CASSQGSRRETQYF	TGTGCCAGCAGCCAAGGTTCAAGGAGGGAGACCCAGTACTTC
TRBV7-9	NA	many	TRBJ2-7	CASSLARSIEQYF	TGTGCCAGCAGCTTAGCGAGGTCAATCGAGCAGTACTTC
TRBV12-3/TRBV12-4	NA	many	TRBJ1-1	CASSPDGGLNTEAFF	TGTGCCAGCAGTCCAGATGGGGGTTTGAACACTGAAGCTTTCTTT
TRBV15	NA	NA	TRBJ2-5	CATSRDLGGETQYF	TGTGCCACCAGCAGAGATCTCGGGGGAGAGACCCAGTACTTC
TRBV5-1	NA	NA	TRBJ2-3	CASNSPSSDTQYF	TGCGCCTCCAATAGCCCCTCTTCAGATACGCAGTATTTT
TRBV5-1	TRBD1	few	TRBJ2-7	CASSLGDREGEQYF	TGCGCCAGCAGCTTGGGGGACAGGGAAGGCGAGCAGTACTTC
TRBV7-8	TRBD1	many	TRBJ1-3	CASSSGTGVGNTIYF	TGTGCCAGCAGCTCCGGGACAGGGGTTGGAAACACCATATATTTT
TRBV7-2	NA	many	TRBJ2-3	CASSLVWRDGDTQYF	TGTGCCAGCAGCTTAGTTTGGCGGGATGGAGATACGCAGTATTTT
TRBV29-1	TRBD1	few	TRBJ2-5	CSARDRQETQYF	TGCAGCGCTCGGGACAGACAAGAGACCCAGTACTTC
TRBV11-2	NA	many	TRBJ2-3	CASRPGIYGTDTQYF	TGTGCCAGCAGGCCCGGTATTTATGGCACAGATACGCAGTATTTT
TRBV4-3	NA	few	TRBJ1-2	CASSQEAIWDYGYTF	TGCGCCAGCAGCCAAGAGGCCATCTGGGACTATGGCTACACCTTC
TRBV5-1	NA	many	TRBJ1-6	CASRVGQGNLPLHF	TGCGCCAGCCGCGTGGGGCAGGGGAATTTACCCCTCCACTTT
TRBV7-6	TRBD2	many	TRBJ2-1	CASSGKVLAGDNEQFF	TGTGCCAGCAGCGGGAAAGTGCTAGCGGGGGATAATGAGCAGTTCTTC
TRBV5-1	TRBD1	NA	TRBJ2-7	CASRQGADYEQYF	TGCGCCAGCCGACAGGGCGCTGACTACGAGCAGTACTTC
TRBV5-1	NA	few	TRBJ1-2	CASSLMEGSDGYTF	TGCGCCAGCAGCTTGATGGAGGGGAGCGATGGCTACACCTTC
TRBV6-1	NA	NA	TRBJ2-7	CASGGPLGNEQYF	TGTGCCAGCGGGGGCCCCCTGGGGAACGAGCAGTACTTC
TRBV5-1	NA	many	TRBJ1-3	CASSLPGNTIYF	TGCGCCAGCAGCTTGCCGGGAAACACCATATATTTT
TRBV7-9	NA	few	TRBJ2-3	CASSQWARGDPDTQYF	TGTGCCAGCAGCCAATGGGCGCGAGGGGATCCAGATACGCAGTATTTT
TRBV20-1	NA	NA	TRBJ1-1	CSTLAAISLEAFF	TGCAGCACCCTTGCTGCAATTTCCCTTGAAGCTTTCTTT
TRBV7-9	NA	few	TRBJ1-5	CASSMSSNQPQHF	TGTGCCAGCAGCATGAGTAGTAATCAGCCCCAGCATTTT
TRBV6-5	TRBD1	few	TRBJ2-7	CASSYSGRGSYEQYF	TGTGCCAGCAGTTACTCAGGCAGGGGGAGTTACGAGCAGTACTTC
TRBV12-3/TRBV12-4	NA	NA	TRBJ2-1	CASSSDQGGSYNEQFF	TGTGCCAGCAGTTCCGACCAGGGGGGTTCCTACAATGAGCAGTTCTTC
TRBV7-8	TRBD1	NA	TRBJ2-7	CASSPRRQGASYEQYF	TGTGCCAGCAGCCCCAGGCGACAGGGGGCCTCCTACGAGCAGTACTTC
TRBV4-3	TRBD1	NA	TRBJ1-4	CASSPGTGGNEKLFF	TGCGCCAGCAGCCCCGGGACAGGGGGCAATGAAAAACTGTTTTTT
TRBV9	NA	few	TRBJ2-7	CASSVVGRGTPDPVACEQYF	TGTGCCAGCAGCGTAGTAGGACGCGGTACACCCGACCCCGTGGCCTGCGAGCAGTACTTC
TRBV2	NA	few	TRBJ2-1	CASRNNEQFF	TGTGCCAGCAGGAACAATGAGCAGTTCTTC
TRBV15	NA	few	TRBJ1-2	CATSRVGDGYGYTF	TGTGCCACCAGCAGAGTAGGGGACGGCTATGGCTACACCTTC
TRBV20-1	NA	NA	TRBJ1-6	CSARDPSSYNSPLHF	TGCAGTGCTAGAGACCCGAGCTCCTATAATTCACCCCTCCACTTT
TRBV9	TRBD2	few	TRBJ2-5	CASSGRLAGDQETQYF	TGTGCCAGCAGCGGTCGACTAGCGGGGGATCAAGAGACCCAGTACTTC
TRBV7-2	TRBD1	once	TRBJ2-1	CASSLARQGVEQFF	TGTGCCAGCAGCTTAGCGAGACAGGGTGTTGAGCAGTTCTTC
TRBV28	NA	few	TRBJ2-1	CASSTPGEGRYNEQFF	TGTGCCAGCAGTACACCAGGGGAGGGCCGGTACAATGAGCAGTTCTTC
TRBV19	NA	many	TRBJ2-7	CASSIRDTYEQYF	TGTGCCAGTAGTATAAGGGATACCTACGAGCAGTACTTC
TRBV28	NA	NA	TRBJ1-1	CASSPPSRFTRGYTFF	TGTGCCAGCAGTCCCCCATCTCGTTTTACGCGTGGATATACTTTCTTT
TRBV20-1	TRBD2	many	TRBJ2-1	CSASAGTSGGAREQFF	TGCAGTGCTAGTGCTGGGACTAGCGGGGGGGCTCGGGAGCAGTTCTTC
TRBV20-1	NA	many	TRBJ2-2	CSAQGIDTGELFF	TGCAGTGCTCAAGGGATCGACACCGGGGAGCTGTTTTTT
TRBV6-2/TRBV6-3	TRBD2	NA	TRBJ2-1	CASRVAGYNEQFF	TGTGCCAGCAGGGTAGCGGGGTACAATGAGCAGTTCTTC
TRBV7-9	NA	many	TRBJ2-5	CASSLPNSRETQYF	TGTGCCAGCAGCTTACCTAACAGTCGGGAGACCCAGTACTTC
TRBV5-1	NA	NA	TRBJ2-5	CASSLGGRGQETQYF	TGCGCCAGCAGCTTGGGGGGGAGAGGTCAAGAGACCCAGTACTTC
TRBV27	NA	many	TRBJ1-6	CASSLSGRDDSPLHF	TGTGCCAGCAGTTTATCAGGCAGGGATGATTCACCCCTCCACTTT
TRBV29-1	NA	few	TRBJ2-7	CSVEDITRGSYEQYF	TGCAGCGTTGAAGACATCACGAGGGGCTCCTACGAGCAGTACTTC
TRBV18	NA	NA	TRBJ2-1	CASSPMGNNEQFF	TGTGCCAGCTCACCAATGGGGAACAATGAGCAGTTCTTC
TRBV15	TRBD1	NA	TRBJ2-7	CATSLYRGRDEQYF	TGTGCCACCAGTCTTTACAGGGGTCGGGACGAGCAGTACTTC
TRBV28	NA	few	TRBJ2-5	CASSMYQETQYF	TGTGCCAGCAGTATGTACCAAGAGACCCAGTACTTC